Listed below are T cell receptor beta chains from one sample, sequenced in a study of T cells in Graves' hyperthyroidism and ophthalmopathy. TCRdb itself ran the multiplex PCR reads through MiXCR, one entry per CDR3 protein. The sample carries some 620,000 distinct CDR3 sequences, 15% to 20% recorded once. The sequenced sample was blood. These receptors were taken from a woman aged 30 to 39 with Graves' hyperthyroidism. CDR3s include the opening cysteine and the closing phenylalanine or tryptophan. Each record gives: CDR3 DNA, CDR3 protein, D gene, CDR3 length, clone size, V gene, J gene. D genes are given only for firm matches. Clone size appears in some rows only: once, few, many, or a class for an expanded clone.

cdr3_nt: TGTGCCAGCAGACCCGGGACCCTACTGACTGAAGCTTTCTTT
cdr3_aa: CASRPGTLLTEAFF
d_call: -
cdr3_length: 14
clone_size: many
v_call: TRBV12-3/TRBV12-4
j_call: TRBJ1-1

cdr3_nt: TGCGCCAGCGGAGGGACTAGCGGGAGGGCCAACACCGGGGAGCTGTTTTTT
cdr3_aa: CASGGTSGRANTGELFF
d_call: TRBD2
cdr3_length: 17
clone_size: -
v_call: TRBV10-1
j_call: TRBJ2-2

cdr3_nt: TGTGCCAGCAGTGAACCAACAAGTCTCTACACCTTC
cdr3_aa: CASSEPTSLYTF
d_call: -
cdr3_length: 12
clone_size: many
v_call: TRBV6-1
j_call: TRBJ1-2

cdr3_nt: TGTGCCAGCAGCTTGGGAACTAACAATGAGCAGTTCTTC
cdr3_aa: CASSLGTNNEQFF
d_call: -
cdr3_length: 13
clone_size: many
v_call: TRBV27
j_call: TRBJ2-1

cdr3_nt: TGTGCCAGCAGTGTGGGTCAGCTTCAGGATACGCAGTATTTT
cdr3_aa: CASSVGQLQDTQYF
d_call: -
cdr3_length: 14
clone_size: many
v_call: TRBV2
j_call: TRBJ2-3

cdr3_nt: TGCGCCAGCAGCTCAGAGGCGGGGGGTTCTGATGAGCAGTACTTC
cdr3_aa: CASSSEAGGSDEQYF
d_call: TRBD2
cdr3_length: 15
clone_size: many
v_call: TRBV5-1
j_call: TRBJ2-7

cdr3_nt: TGTGCCTGGAGTGTGGGTAGCGGGAGTGGTATTGAGCAGTTCTTC
cdr3_aa: CAWSVGSGSGIEQFF
d_call: TRBD2
cdr3_length: 15
clone_size: many
v_call: TRBV30
j_call: TRBJ2-1

cdr3_nt: TGTGCCAGCAGTACCACTAGACAGGGAGAGACCCAGTACTTC
cdr3_aa: CASSTTRQGETQYF
d_call: TRBD1
cdr3_length: 14
clone_size: many
v_call: TRBV28
j_call: TRBJ2-5

cdr3_nt: TGTGCCACCAGCGGGGGACAGGGTGGTCATTTCCAAGAGACCCAGTACTTC
cdr3_aa: CATSGGQGGHFQETQYF
d_call: TRBD1
cdr3_length: 17
clone_size: -
v_call: TRBV15
j_call: TRBJ2-5

cdr3_nt: TGCGCCAGCAGCCAGACTAGGGACAGGGATTACGAGCAGTACTTC
cdr3_aa: CASSQTRDRDYEQYF
d_call: TRBD1
cdr3_length: 15
clone_size: many
v_call: TRBV4-1
j_call: TRBJ2-7

cdr3_nt: TGCAGTGCTAGACGAGGGGGCTCGGCTGGAAACACCATATATTTT
cdr3_aa: CSARRGGSAGNTIYF
d_call: TRBD1
cdr3_length: 15
clone_size: -
v_call: TRBV20-1
j_call: TRBJ1-3

cdr3_nt: TGTGCCAGCAGTTCGGACCGGGACAGGGCATACGGAGGCTACACCTTC
cdr3_aa: CASSSDRDRAYGGYTF
d_call: TRBD1
cdr3_length: 16
clone_size: few
v_call: TRBV12-3/TRBV12-4
j_call: TRBJ1-2

cdr3_nt: TGTGCCAGCAGCTTGTGGGCAGGGGGCGAAAATGAAAAACTGTTTTTT
cdr3_aa: CASSLWAGGENEKLFF
d_call: TRBD1
cdr3_length: 16
clone_size: -
v_call: TRBV11-1
j_call: TRBJ1-4

cdr3_nt: TGTGCCAGCAGTGAAGAGGTTCCTTTAGCCAAAAACATTCAGTACTTC
cdr3_aa: CASSEEVPLAKNIQYF
d_call: -
cdr3_length: 16
clone_size: few
v_call: TRBV6-1
j_call: TRBJ2-4

cdr3_nt: TGTGCCAGTAGTATCGGGGTCACTGAAGCTTTCTTT
cdr3_aa: CASSIGVTEAFF
d_call: -
cdr3_length: 12
clone_size: few
v_call: TRBV19
j_call: TRBJ1-1

cdr3_nt: TGCGCCAGCAGCTTGGAGGGGCCGACGGGAGAAAAACTGTTTTTT
cdr3_aa: CASSLEGPTGEKLFF
d_call: -
cdr3_length: 15
clone_size: many
v_call: TRBV5-1
j_call: TRBJ1-4

cdr3_nt: TGTGCCTGGGGTGTCTCCTACGAGCAGTACTTC
cdr3_aa: CAWGVSYEQYF
d_call: -
cdr3_length: 11
clone_size: -
v_call: TRBV30
j_call: TRBJ2-7

cdr3_nt: TGTGCCAGCAGCGTACGGGCGGACTATGGCTACACCTTC
cdr3_aa: CASSVRADYGYTF
d_call: -
cdr3_length: 13
clone_size: -
v_call: TRBV9
j_call: TRBJ1-2

cdr3_nt: TGTGCCAGCAGTTTATTTTTCCACGAGCAGTACTTC
cdr3_aa: CASSLFFHEQYF
d_call: -
cdr3_length: 12
clone_size: many
v_call: TRBV27
j_call: TRBJ2-7

cdr3_nt: TGTGCCAGCAGTCCTTCCGGGACAGGGCATAATGAAGAACTGTTTTTT
cdr3_aa: CASSPSGTGHNEELFF
d_call: TRBD1
cdr3_length: 16
clone_size: -
v_call: TRBV6-1
j_call: TRBJ1-4

cdr3_nt: TGTGCCAGCGCGGACACTGAAGCTTTCTTT
cdr3_aa: CASADTEAFF
d_call: -
cdr3_length: 10
clone_size: many
v_call: TRBV12-3/TRBV12-4
j_call: TRBJ1-1

cdr3_nt: TGTGCCAGCAGGGCAGGCCTTGTCGGCGAGCAGTACTTC
cdr3_aa: CASRAGLVGEQYF
d_call: -
cdr3_length: 13
clone_size: -
v_call: TRBV6-1
j_call: TRBJ2-7

cdr3_nt: TGCGCCAGCAGCTTGCTCGGGACGGCTTCCTACGAGCAGTACTTC
cdr3_aa: CASSLLGTASYEQYF
d_call: -
cdr3_length: 15
clone_size: many
v_call: TRBV5-1
j_call: TRBJ2-7

cdr3_nt: TGTGCCAGCAGTGCTACAGGGATGCGGGCCAAAAACATTCAGTACTTC
cdr3_aa: CASSATGMRAKNIQYF
d_call: -
cdr3_length: 16
clone_size: -
v_call: TRBV28
j_call: TRBJ2-4

cdr3_nt: TGCAGCGTTGAAAACAGGGGGCAGGTCACTGAAGCTTTCTTT
cdr3_aa: CSVENRGQVTEAFF
d_call: TRBD1
cdr3_length: 14
clone_size: few
v_call: TRBV29-1
j_call: TRBJ1-1

cdr3_nt: TGTGCCAGCAGTCCCCAACGGGGGAGTGCCTCACCCCTCCACTTT
cdr3_aa: CASSPQRGSASPLHF
d_call: -
cdr3_length: 15
clone_size: many
v_call: TRBV12-3/TRBV12-4
j_call: TRBJ1-6

cdr3_nt: TGTGCCAGCAGTTCTCCCGGGACAGGAGGGGGGGCCTACAATGAGCAGTTCTTC
cdr3_aa: CASSSPGTGGGAYNEQFF
d_call: -
cdr3_length: 18
clone_size: many
v_call: TRBV28
j_call: TRBJ2-1

cdr3_nt: TGTGCCAGCAGTTACGGGGTAGCGGCCGTGGGTACGCAGTATTTT
cdr3_aa: CASSYGVAAVGTQYF
d_call: -
cdr3_length: 15
clone_size: many
v_call: TRBV6-6
j_call: TRBJ2-3

cdr3_nt: TGTGCCAGCAGTTTAGGGTCTAGCGGGAAGCAGTTCTTC
cdr3_aa: CASSLGSSGKQFF
d_call: TRBD2
cdr3_length: 13
clone_size: few
v_call: TRBV27
j_call: TRBJ2-1

cdr3_nt: TGTGCCAGCAGCAGCAGCGGGGGCAACAATGAGCAGTTCTTC
cdr3_aa: CASSSSGGNNEQFF
d_call: TRBD2
cdr3_length: 14
clone_size: few
v_call: TRBV3-1
j_call: TRBJ2-1

cdr3_nt: TGCGCCAGCAGCCAAGATCGGGGATTGATCTCTTCACCCCTCCACTTT
cdr3_aa: CASSQDRGLISSPLHF
d_call: -
cdr3_length: 16
clone_size: few
v_call: TRBV4-1
j_call: TRBJ1-6

cdr3_nt: TGTGCCAGCAATACACTAGAGGGAGATACGCAGTATTTT
cdr3_aa: CASNTLEGDTQYF
d_call: -
cdr3_length: 13
clone_size: -
v_call: TRBV6-2/TRBV6-3
j_call: TRBJ2-3

cdr3_nt: TGTGCCAGTAGTCTGTGGCCCGGGACTAGGTCCTACGAGCAGTACTTC
cdr3_aa: CASSLWPGTRSYEQYF
d_call: TRBD2
cdr3_length: 16
clone_size: -
v_call: TRBV19
j_call: TRBJ2-7

cdr3_nt: TGTGCCAGCAGCCGACAGGACCGCTACGAGCAGTACTTC
cdr3_aa: CASSRQDRYEQYF
d_call: -
cdr3_length: 13
clone_size: -
v_call: TRBV6-1
j_call: TRBJ2-7

cdr3_nt: TGTGCCAGCAGCTTGGCGATGACGAGGGAGCAGTACTTC
cdr3_aa: CASSLAMTREQYF
d_call: -
cdr3_length: 13
clone_size: -
v_call: TRBV5-6
j_call: TRBJ2-7

cdr3_nt: TGTGCCACCAGAGGACTAGCGGGAGGTGGGGATACGCAGTATTTT
cdr3_aa: CATRGLAGGGDTQYF
d_call: TRBD2
cdr3_length: 15
clone_size: many
v_call: TRBV28
j_call: TRBJ2-3

cdr3_nt: TGTGCCAGCAGCCTTACCGGGACAGGGGGGGATGAGCAGTTCTTC
cdr3_aa: CASSLTGTGGDEQFF
d_call: TRBD1
cdr3_length: 15
clone_size: many
v_call: TRBV7-3
j_call: TRBJ2-1

cdr3_nt: TGTGCCAGCAGTCGACAGGGAAGTTCGGAAAAACTGTTTTTT
cdr3_aa: CASSRQGSSEKLFF
d_call: TRBD1
cdr3_length: 14
clone_size: -
v_call: TRBV7-9
j_call: TRBJ1-4

cdr3_nt: TGTGCCAGCAGCTTTTACCCGGGAGGGGGCACAGATACGCAGTATTTT
cdr3_aa: CASSFYPGGGTDTQYF
d_call: TRBD2
cdr3_length: 16
clone_size: few
v_call: TRBV7-3
j_call: TRBJ2-3

cdr3_nt: TGTGCCAGCAGCGTAGGGGGACTAGCTAGTCGAAAAGAGACCCAGTACTTC
cdr3_aa: CASSVGGLASRKETQYF
d_call: TRBD2
cdr3_length: 17
clone_size: few
v_call: TRBV9
j_call: TRBJ2-5

cdr3_nt: TGCAGTGCTAGTCCCCCGACGGGCAGGGTGGCTGAAGCTTTCTTT
cdr3_aa: CSASPPTGRVAEAFF
d_call: -
cdr3_length: 15
clone_size: few
v_call: TRBV20-1
j_call: TRBJ1-1